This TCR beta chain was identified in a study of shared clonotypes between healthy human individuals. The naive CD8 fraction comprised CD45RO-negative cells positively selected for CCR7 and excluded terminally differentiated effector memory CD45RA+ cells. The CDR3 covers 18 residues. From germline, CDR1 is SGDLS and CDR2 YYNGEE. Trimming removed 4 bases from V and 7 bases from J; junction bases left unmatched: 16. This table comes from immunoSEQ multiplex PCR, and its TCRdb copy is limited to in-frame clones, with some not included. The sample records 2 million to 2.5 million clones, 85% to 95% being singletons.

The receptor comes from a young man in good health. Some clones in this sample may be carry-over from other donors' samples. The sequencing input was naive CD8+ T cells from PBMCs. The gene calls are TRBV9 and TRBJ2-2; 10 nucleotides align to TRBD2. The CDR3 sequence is CASSSAAEAGGPVGELFF. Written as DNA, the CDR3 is TGTGCCAGCAGCTCAGCCGCGGAAGCGGGAGGGCCGGTCGGGGAGCTGTTTTTT.